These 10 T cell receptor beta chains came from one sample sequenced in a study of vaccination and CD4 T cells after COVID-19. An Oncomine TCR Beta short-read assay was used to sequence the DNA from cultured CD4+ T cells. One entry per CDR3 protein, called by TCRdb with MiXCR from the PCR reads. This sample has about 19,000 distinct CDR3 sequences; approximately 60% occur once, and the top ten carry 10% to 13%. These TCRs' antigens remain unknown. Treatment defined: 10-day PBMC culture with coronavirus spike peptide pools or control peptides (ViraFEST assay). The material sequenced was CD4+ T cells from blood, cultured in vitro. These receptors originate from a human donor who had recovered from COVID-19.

The CDR3 DNA sequence: TGTGCCAGCAGCTCGGAAGGGACCGATGTTTCCAATGAGCAGTTCTTC. Encoded protein: CASSSEGTDVSNEQFF. The chain links TRBV7-2 to TRBJ2-1, with D perhaps matching TRBD1 or TRBD2 (5 bases each). CDR3 length equals 16 residues. CDR1 and CDR2 (germline): SGHTA, FQGNSA. Trimming took 4 bases from V and 6 from J, leaving 19 bases between them.

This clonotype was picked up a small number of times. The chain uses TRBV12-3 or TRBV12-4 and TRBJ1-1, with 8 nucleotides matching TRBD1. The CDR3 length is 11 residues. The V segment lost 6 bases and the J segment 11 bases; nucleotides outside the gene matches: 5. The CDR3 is CASSQGARAFF. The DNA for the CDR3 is TGTGCCAGCAGCCAGGGGGCGAGGGCTTTCTTT.

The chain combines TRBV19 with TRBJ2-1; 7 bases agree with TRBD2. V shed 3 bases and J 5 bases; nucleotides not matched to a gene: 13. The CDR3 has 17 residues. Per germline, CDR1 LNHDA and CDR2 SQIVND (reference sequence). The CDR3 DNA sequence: TGTGCCAGTAGTATTTGGTCGGGGGGAACCACCAACAATGAGCAGTTCTTC. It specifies CASSIWSGGTTNNEQFF.

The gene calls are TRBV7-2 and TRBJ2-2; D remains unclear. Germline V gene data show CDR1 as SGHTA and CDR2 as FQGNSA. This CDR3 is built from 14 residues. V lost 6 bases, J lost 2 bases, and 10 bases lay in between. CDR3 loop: CASRYTENTGELFF. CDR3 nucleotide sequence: TGTGCCAGCAGGTACACAGAAAACACCGGGGAGCTGTTTTTT.

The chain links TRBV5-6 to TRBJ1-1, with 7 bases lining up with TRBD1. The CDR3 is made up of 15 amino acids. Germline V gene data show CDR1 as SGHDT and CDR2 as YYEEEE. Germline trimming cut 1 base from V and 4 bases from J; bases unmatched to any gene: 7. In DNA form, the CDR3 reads TGTGCCAGCAGCTTGCCAGGGACAGTTCTCACTGAAGCTTTCTTT. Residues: CASSLPGTVLTEAFF. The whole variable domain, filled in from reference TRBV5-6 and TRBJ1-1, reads DAGVTQSPTHLIKTRGQQVTLRCSPKSGHDTVSWYQQALGQGPQFIFQYYEEEERQRGNFPDRFSGHQFPNYSSELNVNALLLGDSALYLCASSLPGTVLTEAFFGQGTRLTVV.

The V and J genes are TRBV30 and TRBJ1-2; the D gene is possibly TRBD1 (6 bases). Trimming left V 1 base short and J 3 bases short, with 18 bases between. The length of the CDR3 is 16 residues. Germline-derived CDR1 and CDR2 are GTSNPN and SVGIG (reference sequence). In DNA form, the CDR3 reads TGTGCCTGGAGTGGACGACGGGGGGCTACGGACTATGGCTACACCTTC. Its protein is CAWSGRRGATDYGYTF.

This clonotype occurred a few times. CDR3 sequence: CASSLVRQGGQETQYF. Here the CDR3 DNA reads TGTGCCAGCAGCTTAGTAAGGCAGGGGGGTCAAGAGACCCAGTACTTC. The rearrangement uses TRBV7-9 and TRBJ2-5; perhaps TRBD1 as D (7 bases). Germline assignment: CDR1 SEHNR and CDR2 FQNEAQ (reference sequence). Trimming removed 1 base at V and 2 bases at J, with 14 bases between. The CDR3 totals 16 residues.

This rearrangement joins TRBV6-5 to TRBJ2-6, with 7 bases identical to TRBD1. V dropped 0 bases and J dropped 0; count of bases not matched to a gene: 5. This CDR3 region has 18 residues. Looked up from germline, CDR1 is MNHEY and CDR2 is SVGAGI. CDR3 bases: TGTGCCAGCAGTTACTCTCGGACAGGAAGCTCTGGGGCCAACGTCCTGACTTTC. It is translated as CASSYSRTGSSGANVLTF.

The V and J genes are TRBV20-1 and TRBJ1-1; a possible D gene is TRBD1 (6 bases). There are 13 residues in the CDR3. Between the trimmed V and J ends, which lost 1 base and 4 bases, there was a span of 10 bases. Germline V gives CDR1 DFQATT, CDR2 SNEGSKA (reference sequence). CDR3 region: CSARVGRGTEAFF. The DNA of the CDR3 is TGCAGTGCTAGAGTGGGCAGGGGCACTGAAGCTTTCTTT.

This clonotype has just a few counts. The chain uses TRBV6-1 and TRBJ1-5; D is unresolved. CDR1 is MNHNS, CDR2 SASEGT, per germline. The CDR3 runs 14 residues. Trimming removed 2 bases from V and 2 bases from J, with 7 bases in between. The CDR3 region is CASSETWRNQPQHF. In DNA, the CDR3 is TGTGCCAGCAGTGAAACCTGGCGCAATCAGCCCCAGCATTTT.